A selection of T cell receptor beta chains follows, all from one sample in a study of shared clonotypes between healthy human individuals. The method was immunoSEQ multiplex PCR; TCRdb's version includes in-frame clones alone and lacks a portion of them. Of around 640,000 clones listed, around 96% were seen once; the top ten hold roughly 0.1%. Sequencing was done on a sample of naive CD8+ T cells sorted from blood. The receptor source for this set is a woman younger than 45 in good health. The CDR3 runs from the conserved cysteine through the conserved F or W.

V | CDR3
TRBV6-1 | CASSDGNNQPQHF
TRBV28 | CAITSTGGLEETQYF
TRBV19 | CASSPRGGEAYEQYF
TRBV6-5 | CASSPRLAGVYEQYF
TRBV19 | CASAVAGAIDTQYF
TRBV13 | CASSPMIQGHQETQYF
TRBV5-8 | CASGTYNEQFF
TRBV9 | CASSGRTGQANYGYTF
TRBV27 | CASSIPGVHEQFF
TRBV28 | CASSSLAETYEQYF
TRBV27 | CASSLAGYNEQFF
TRBV28 | CASSLAGTYYGYTF
TRBV9 | CASSVVQGGADTQYF